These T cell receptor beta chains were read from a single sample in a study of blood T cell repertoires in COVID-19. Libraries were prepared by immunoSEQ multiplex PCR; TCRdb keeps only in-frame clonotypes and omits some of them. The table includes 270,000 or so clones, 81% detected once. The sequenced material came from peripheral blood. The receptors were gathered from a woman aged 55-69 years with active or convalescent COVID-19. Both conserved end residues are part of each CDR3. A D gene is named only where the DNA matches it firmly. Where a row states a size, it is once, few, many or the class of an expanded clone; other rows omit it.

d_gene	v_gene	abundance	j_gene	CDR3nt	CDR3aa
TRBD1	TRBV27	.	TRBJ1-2	TGTGCCAGCAGCTTAGCCGCCAGACCGGGACAGGGGGCGCGAATTAACTATGGCTACACCTTC	CASSLAARPGQGARINYGYTF
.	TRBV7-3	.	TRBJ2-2	TGTGCCAGCAGCTCCGGTAGCACCGGGGAGCTGTTTTTT	CASSSGSTGELFF
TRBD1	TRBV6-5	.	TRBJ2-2	TGTGCCAGCAGTTACTCTGGGACAGGGGAGAGGGAGCTGTTTTTT	CASSYSGTGERELFF
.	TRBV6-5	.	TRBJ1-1	TGTGCCAGCAGCCGGGGTAACACTGAAGCTTTCTTT	CASSRGNTEAFF
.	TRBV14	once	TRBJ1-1	TGTGCCAGCAGCCACCTCGCCGGGGGGGGTACTGAAGCTTTCTTT	CASSHLAGGGTEAFF
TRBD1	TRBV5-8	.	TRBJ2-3	TGTGCCAGCAGCTCAAGAAGAGGACAGGGGACAGATACGCAGTATTTT	CASSSRRGQGTDTQYF
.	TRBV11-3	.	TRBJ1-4	TGTGCCAGCAGCTTTAATACTAATGAAAAACTGTTTTTT	CASSFNTNEKLFF
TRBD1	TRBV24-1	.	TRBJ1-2	TGTGCCACCAGTGACCCGGGACAGAACTATGGCTACACCTTC	CATSDPGQNYGYTF
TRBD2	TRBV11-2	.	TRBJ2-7	TGTGCCAGCAGGCTTAATCGGGGGGGCTCCGAGCAGTACTTC	CASRLNRGGSEQYF
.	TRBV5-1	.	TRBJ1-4	TGCGCCAGCAGCTTGGCCGGGGCAACTAATGAAAAACTGTTTTTT	CASSLAGATNEKLFF
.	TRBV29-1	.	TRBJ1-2	TGCAGCGTTGAAGATCTTGGGGGGGCGCTTGGAGGCTACACCTTC	CSVEDLGGALGGYTF
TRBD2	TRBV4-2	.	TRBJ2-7	TGTGCCAGTACCCCTAACGGGGGCGGGGGGGGACACTTACCCTCCTACGAGCAGTACTTC	CASTPNGGGGGHLPSYEQYF
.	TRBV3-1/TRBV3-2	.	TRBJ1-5	TGTGCCAGCAGCCCCCTCAGCGACAATCAGCCCCAGCATTTT	CASSPLSDNQPQHF
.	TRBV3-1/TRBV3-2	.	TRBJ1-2	TGTGCCAGCAGCCAAACCTCTCGACAGGTTATTGGCTACACCTTC	CASSQTSRQVIGYTF
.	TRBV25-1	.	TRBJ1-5	TGTGCCAGCAGTTCATGGGGGGAATTAGGTCAGCCCCAGCATTTT	CASSSWGELGQPQHF
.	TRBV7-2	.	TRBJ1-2	TGTGCCAGCAGCTTCGGTTATAACTATGGCTACACCTTC	CASSFGYNYGYTF
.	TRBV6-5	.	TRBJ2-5	TGTGCCAGCAGTTACCATAGGACTCCAGCAGAGACCCAGTACTTC	CASSYHRTPAETQYF
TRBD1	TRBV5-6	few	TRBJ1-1	TGTGCCAGCAGCCAGACAGGGCTGGGCACTGAAGCTTTCTTT	CASSQTGLGTEAFF
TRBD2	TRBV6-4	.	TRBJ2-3	TGTGCCAGCAGTGACTCGGTGACTAGCGTGGGGACGCAGTATTTT	CASSDSVTSVGTQYF
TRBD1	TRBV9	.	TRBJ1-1	TGTGCCAGCAGCGTAGAGGGGGCGCCTCTCACTGAAGCTTTCTTT	CASSVEGAPLTEAFF
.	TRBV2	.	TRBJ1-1	TGTGCCAGCAGTGAAGGGGCGAACACTGAAGCTTTCTTT	CASSEGANTEAFF
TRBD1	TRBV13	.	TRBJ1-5	TGTGCCAGCAGCTTAGGGCGGACAGGTTATCAGCCCCAGCATTTT	CASSLGRTGYQPQHF
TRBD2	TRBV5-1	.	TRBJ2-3	TGCGCCAGCAGGTGGGCGGGGGGGACAGATACGCAGTATTTT	CASRWAGGTDTQYF
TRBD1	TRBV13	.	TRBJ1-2	TGTGCCAGCAGCTTTTCGCAGACAGGGGATGGCTACACCTTC	CASSFSQTGDGYTF
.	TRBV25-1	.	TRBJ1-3	TGTGCCAGCAGTGACGCGGGCGGCCGCTCTGGAAACACCATATATTTT	CASSDAGGRSGNTIYF
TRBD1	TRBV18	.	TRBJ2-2	TGTGCCAGCTCAGAGACAGGGGGCTACGCCGGGGAGCTGTTTTTT	CASSETGGYAGELFF
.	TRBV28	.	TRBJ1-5	TGTGCCAGCAGTTCGCCACAGGGCCTGGATCAGCCCCAGCATTTT	CASSSPQGLDQPQHF
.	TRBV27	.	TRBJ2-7	TGTGCCAGCAGTTTATTAAGAAGGCGGGAACCCTACGAGCAGTACTTC	CASSLLRRREPYEQYF
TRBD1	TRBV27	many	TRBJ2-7	TGTGCCAGCAGTTTTAGTATTACCCCGGGACAGCGGACCTACTACGAGCAGTACTTC	CASSFSITPGQRTYYEQYF
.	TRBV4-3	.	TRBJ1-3	TGCGCCAGCAGCCAAGATAGCGGGGGCGTTGGAAACACCATATATTTT	CASSQDSGGVGNTIYF
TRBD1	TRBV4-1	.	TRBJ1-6	TGCGCCAGCAGCCATCATTATAGGGACAGGAATTCACCCCTCCACTTT	CASSHHYRDRNSPLHF
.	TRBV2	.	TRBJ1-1	TGTGCCAGCAGACAGGGCAGGATGAACACTGAAGCTTTCTTT	CASRQGRMNTEAFF
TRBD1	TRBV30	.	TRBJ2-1	TGTGCACACCACAGGGGGCGCAGTAATGAGCAGTTCTTC	CAHHRGRSNEQFF
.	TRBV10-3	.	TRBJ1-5	TGTGCCATCACCGCAATTCTAGATCAGCCCCAGCATTTT	CAITAILDQPQHF
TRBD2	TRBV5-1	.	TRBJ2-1	TGCGCCAGCAGCAAGGGACTAGCGGGGGGGCCCACCTACAATGAGCAGTTCTTC	CASSKGLAGGPTYNEQFF
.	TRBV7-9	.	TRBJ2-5	TGTGCCAGCAGCCCGACACCCGAGCTAGAGACCCAGTACTTC	CASSPTPELETQYF
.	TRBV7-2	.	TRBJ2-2	TGTGCCAGCAGCTTAGACTGGACATCTAGGACCGGGGAGCTGTTTTTT	CASSLDWTSRTGELFF
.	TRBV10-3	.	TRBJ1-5	TGTGCCATCAGTGATGGCAGGGATCAGCCCCAGCATTTT	CAISDGRDQPQHF
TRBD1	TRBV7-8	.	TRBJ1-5	TGTGCCAGCAGCTTAGCCAGGACAGGCTTGAATCAGCCCCAGCATTTT	CASSLARTGLNQPQHF
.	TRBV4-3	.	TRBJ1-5	TGCGCCAGCAGCCAAGATGGGAGTGACAATCAGCCCCAGCATTTT	CASSQDGSDNQPQHF
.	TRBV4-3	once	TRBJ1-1	TGCGCCAGCAGCCAAGCCCCCGCGTGGAACACTGAAGCTTTCTTT	CASSQAPAWNTEAFF
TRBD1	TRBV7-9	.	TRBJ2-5	TGTGCCAGCAGCTTAAACCCGGACAGGGGTAAAGAGACCCAGTACTTC	CASSLNPDRGKETQYF